This T cell receptor beta chain came from a study of CD8 T cells in ankylosing spondylitis. Study conclusions and caveats: Earlier work had already found some motif variants in reactive arthritis synovial fluid and blood. Matched synovial fluid from ankylosing spondylitis patients was reported to be enriched for disease-linked clones. Made up of about eight highly homologous variants, a TCR beta motif appeared characteristic of ankylosing spondylitis blood.

From the 5' RACE reads, TCRdb called clonotypes with MiXCR, one entry per CDR3 protein. This table holds about 510,000 distinct CDR3 sequences, approximately 5% found once. There are 13 residues in the CDR3. CDR1 is DFQATT and CDR2 is SNEGSKA in the germline V gene (reference sequence). After removal of 4 bases from V and 10 bases from J, the junction contained 5 bases not matched to a gene. Details on this clonotype: Its antigen is unknown.

Sequences were obtained from blood, either unsorted or a sorted T cell fraction (not recorded which). This chain joins TRBV20-1 and TRBJ1-6; 9 bases line up with TRBD1. The origin of this receptor is a male donor with ankylosing spondylitis. The CDR3 sequence is CSAINRGQSPLHF. The CDR3 coding sequence is TGCAGTGCTATCAACAGGGGGCAATCACCCCTCCACTTT.